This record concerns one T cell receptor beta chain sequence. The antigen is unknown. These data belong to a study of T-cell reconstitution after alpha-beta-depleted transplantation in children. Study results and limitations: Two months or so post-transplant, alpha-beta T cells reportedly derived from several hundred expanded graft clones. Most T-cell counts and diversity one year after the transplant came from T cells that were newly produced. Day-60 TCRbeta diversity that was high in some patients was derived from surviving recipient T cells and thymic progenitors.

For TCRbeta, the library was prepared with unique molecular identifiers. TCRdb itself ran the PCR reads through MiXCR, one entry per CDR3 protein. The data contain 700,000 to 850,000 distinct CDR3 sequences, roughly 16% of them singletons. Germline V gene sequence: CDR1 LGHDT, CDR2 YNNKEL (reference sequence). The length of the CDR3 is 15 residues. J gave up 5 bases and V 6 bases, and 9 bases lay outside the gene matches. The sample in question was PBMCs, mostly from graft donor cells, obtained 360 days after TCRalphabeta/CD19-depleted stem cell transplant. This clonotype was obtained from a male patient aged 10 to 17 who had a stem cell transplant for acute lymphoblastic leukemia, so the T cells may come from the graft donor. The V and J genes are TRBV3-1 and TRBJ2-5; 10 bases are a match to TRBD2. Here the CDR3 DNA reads TGTGCCAGCAGGGTCAGCGGGAGGGCCTCGGAGACCCAGTACTTC. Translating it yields CASRVSGRASETQYF.